What follows are 20 T cell receptor beta chains derived from one specimen sequenced in a study of cytomegalovirus exposure and HLA in healthy donors. Primers included in the PCR were 60 Vbeta and 13 Jbeta primers. Clones were sequenced by immunoSEQ multiplex PCR, and TCRdb holds only the in-frame ones, with some missing. This sample has 150,000 to 200,000 clones, with about 70% found just once. Specimen: PBMCs. These receptors originate from a man aged 25-45 years in good health and CMV-seropositive.

In this sample, this clone turned up once. V is TRBV19 and J is TRBJ2-1, with 10 bases lining up with TRBD2. Germline V CDR1 and CDR2: LNHDA, SQIVND (reference sequence). The trim removed 3 bases at V and 4 bases at J, leaving 15 bases unmatched. There are 19 residues in the CDR3. CDR3 amino acids: CASSIGRLAGRGLYNEQFF. The DNA of the CDR3 is TGTGCCAGTAGTATCGGCAGACTAGCGGGTCGGGGGCTATACAATGAGCAGTTCTTC.

In its sample, this clone was seen a few times. The chain is built from TRBV6-5 and TRBJ2-5; 7 bases fit TRBD2. Germline V gives CDR1 MNHEY, CDR2 SVGAGI. This CDR3 has 16 amino acids. Trimming at V came to 1 base and at J to 5 bases, leaving 10 bases not matched to a gene. This CDR3 reads CASSYFTSVRVETQYF. The CDR3 region has the DNA TGTGCCAGCAGTTACTTTACTAGCGTCCGAGTGGAGACCCAGTACTTC.

This clone was found a few times. The rearrangement links TRBV10-3 to TRBJ2-1; 12 bases are shared with TRBD2. V lost 5 bases to trimming and J lost 4 bases; unmatched junction nucleotides: 3. This CDR3 comprises 15 residues. Germline CDR1 ENHRY, CDR2 SYGVKD. CDR3 loop: CAISPGTSGYNEQFF. Written as DNA, the CDR3 is TGTGCCATCAGTCCCGGGACTAGCGGGTACAATGAGCAGTTCTTC.

V is TRBV6-5 and J is TRBJ2-5, with 7 bases that match TRBD1. Germline loops: CDR1 MNHEY, CDR2 SVGAGI. Trimming at V came to 5 bases and at J to 4 bases, leaving 1 base not matched to a gene. The CDR3 is made up of 12 amino acids. The CDR3: CASSRQGETQYF. As DNA, the CDR3 is TGTGCCAGCAGTCGACAGGGAGAGACCCAGTACTTC.

This clone was seen a few times. The chain links TRBV5-4 to TRBJ2-7; D may be TRBD1 (6 bases). V was pared by 4 bases and J by 5 bases, with 13 bases between. CDR1 SGHNT and CDR2 YYREEE come from the germline V gene (reference sequence). There are 13 residues in the CDR3. The CDR3 protein is CASSLRGSNEQYF. The CDR3 DNA is TGTGCCAGCAGCCTCAGGGGTAGCAACGAGCAGTACTTC.

This rearrangement joins TRBV7-3 to TRBJ1-3; D perhaps matches TRBD1 (6 bases). Between the trimmed V and J ends, which lost 1 base and 1 base, there was a span of 14 bases. CDR3 length: 17 residues. From germline, CDR1 is SGHTA and CDR2 FQGTGA. The CDR3 nucleotides read TGTGCCAGCAGCTTAAGGACAGCCAACTTGTCTGGAAACACCATATATTTT. As protein: CASSLRTANLSGNTIYF.

The chain employs TRBV7-2 and TRBJ2-3; 7 nucleotides align to TRBD2. This CDR3 is 16 amino acids long. CDR1 is SGHTA and CDR2 is FQGNSA in the germline V gene. V trimming: 4 bases; J trimming: 0 bases; junction bases outside the gene matches: 7. The CDR3 is CASSSKGGGSTDTQYF. The CDR3, as DNA: TGTGCCAGCAGCTCCAAGGGCGGGGGTAGCACAGATACGCAGTATTTT.

The genes are TRBV27 and TRBJ2-7, with TRBD1 as a possible D gene (6 bases). CDR3 length: 13 amino acids. Trimming cost V 5 bases and J 7 bases, with 15 bases left between them. CDR1 and CDR2 from the germline V gene are MNHEY and SMNVEV (reference sequence). CDR3 sequence (DNA): TGTGCCAGCAGTCCCTCGGGCGACAGGGAGCAGTACTTC. Amino acids: CASSPSGDREQYF.

V gene TRBV11-2 combines with J gene TRBJ1-5; weak D call: TRBD1 (6 bases). Trimming cost V 4 bases and J 3 bases, with 10 bases left between them. Germline CDR1 is SGHAT and CDR2 is FQNNGV. The CDR3 loop spans 14 amino acids. The DNA for the CDR3 is TGTGCCAGCAGCTCCGGGACACTCAATCAGCCCCAGCATTTT. It codes for CASSSGTLNQPQHF.

The chain combines TRBV5-5 with TRBJ2-7; TRBD2 agrees at 9 bases. The V and J ends lost 4 bases and 3 bases, in that order; junction bases with no gene match: 5. The germline CDR1 and CDR2 sequences are SGHKS and YYEKEE (reference sequence). The CDR3 covers 14 residues. Here the CDR3 DNA reads TGTGCCAGCAGCATGGGACTAGCCGACTACGAGCAGTACTTC. Protein sequence: CASSMGLADYEQYF.

In this sample, this clone turned up a few times. J is TRBJ2-3 and V is TRBV27; no firm D call. V gave up 6 bases and J gave up 4 bases, with 11 bases separating them. Germline-derived CDR1 and CDR2 are MNHEY and SMNVEV (reference sequence). CDR3 length: 13 residues. CDR3 sequence: CASSRQSADTQYF. In DNA, the CDR3 is TGTGCCAGCAGCCGCCAGTCAGCAGATACGCAGTATTTT.

The rearrangement links TRBV28 to TRBJ2-7; possible D gene TRBD1, 6 bases. Trimming removed 8 bases from V and 0 bases from J, with 14 bases in between. Looked up from germline, CDR1 is MDHEN and CDR2 is SYDVKM. CDR3 length: 14 residues. CDR3 amino acids: CASQTGPSSYEQYF. In nucleotides, the CDR3 is TGTGCCAGCCAAACAGGGCCGAGCTCCTACGAGCAGTACTTC.

This clone was counted between two and nine times. V gene TRBV19 combines with J gene TRBJ1-1; a possible D gene is TRBD1 (6 bases). With 6 bases removed from V and 3 bases from J, the gap between germline ends came to 17 bases. CDR3 length: 15 residues. Germline assignment: CDR1 LNHDA and CDR2 SQIVND (reference sequence). This chain's CDR3 is CASSLSTGSDTEAFF. CDR3 in DNA: TGTGCCAGTAGCCTTTCTACAGGGTCCGACACTGAAGCTTTCTTT.

The CDR3 nucleotides are TGTGCCAGCAGCTTAGGCTCTACAGGGGCGGATGAAAAACTGTTTTTT. It codes for CASSLGSTGADEKLFF. The chain employs TRBV7-9 and TRBJ1-4; 7 positions match TRBD1. With V trimmed by 1 base and J by 6 bases, 8 bases remained unmatched. The CDR3 is 16 amino acids. Germline assignment: CDR1 SEHNR and CDR2 FQNEAQ (reference sequence).

This clone was picked up one time. The rearrangement joins TRBV27 to TRBJ1-5, with TRBD1 identical over 8 bases. V gave up 6 bases and J gave up 1 base; unmatched junction bases: 8. CDR1 and CDR2 from the germline V gene are MNHEY and SMNVEV (reference sequence). CDR3 length equals 16 residues. CDR3 in amino acids: CASSLSRQGSNQPQHF. CDR3 in DNA: TGTGCCAGCAGCCTAAGCAGACAGGGGAGCAATCAGCCCCAGCATTTT.

The V call is TRBV20-1, the J call TRBJ2-5; no reliable D call. Trimming cost V 5 bases and J 4 bases, with 8 bases left between them. The V gene's germline CDR1 is DFQATT and CDR2 SNEGSKA (reference sequence). CDR3 size: 11 residues. DNA for the CDR3: TGCAGTGCTGCGGTAGTAGAGACCCAGTACTTC. It yields the protein CSAAVVETQYF.

The chain employs TRBV2 and TRBJ1-5, with 7 bases fitting TRBD1. The CDR3 sequence is 12 residues long. Germline lookup yields CDR1 SNHLY and CDR2 FYNNEI. J gave up 7 bases and V 7 bases, and 4 bases lay outside the gene matches. The DNA for the CDR3 is TGTGCCAGCACCGAAGGGGGCCAGCCCCAGCATTTT. It encodes CASTEGGQPQHF.

This CDR3 is CASSTGTVPYEQYF. DNA of the CDR3: TGTGCCAGCAGTACCGGGACAGTACCCTACGAGCAGTACTTC. The genes are TRBV2 and TRBJ2-7, with 7 bases fitting TRBD1. Unmatched junction bases numbered 6, after V lost 5 bases and J lost 2 bases. Germline-derived CDR1 and CDR2 are SNHLY and FYNNEI. The CDR3 consists of 14 residues.

This clone was detected only once. For the CDR3, the DNA is TGTGCCAGCAGCAACGAACCCCCGCGGGAGGGCCGAGATGAGCAGTTCTTC. Amino acids: CASSNEPPREGRDEQFF. This rearrangement joins TRBV21-1 to TRBJ2-1; TRBD2 is the table's D call, not checked against the DNA. TRBV21-1 is noted as a pseudogene. CDR3 length equals 17 residues.

The rearrangement joins TRBV5-1 to TRBJ2-7; 7 bases are shared with TRBD1. The length of the CDR3 is 14 residues. J was trimmed by 3 bases and V by 8 bases; bases with no gene match: 11. Germline CDR1 is SGHRS and CDR2 is YFSETQ. The CDR3 reads CASRIRTGDYEQYF. The CDR3 coding sequence is TGCGCCAGTCGAATCCGGACAGGCGACTACGAGCAGTACTTC.